Shown below are 9 T cell receptor beta chains from a single sample sequenced in a study of blood T cells in healthy people across ages. For the second PCR, which ran for about 7 to 12 cycles, a sample-barcoded 5' primer and a J-beta primer mix were used. MiXCR, applied by TCRdb to the 5' RACE reads, yields one record per CDR3 protein. The profile shows 750,000 to 950,000 distinct CDR3 sequences, 25% to 35% of them singletons. This same sample was also taken into another study, of T cells of mothers and their children.

The sequencing input was blood. These receptors all come from a woman aged 40 to 50 in good health.

This chain uses TRBV20-1 with TRBJ1-2, with D unclear. The CDR3 is made up of 14 amino acids. CDR1 is DFQATT, CDR2 SNEGSKA, per germline (reference sequence). Trimming took 0 bases from V and 10 from J, leaving 18 bases between them. The CDR3 sequence is CSARDFGGASSYTF. CDR3 DNA: TGCAGTGCTAGAGATTTCGGCGGTGCTAGCTCCTACACCTTC.

The J gene is TRBJ1-5, the V gene TRBV20-1; possible D gene TRBD1, 6 bases. The V gene's germline CDR1 is DFQATT and CDR2 SNEGSKA (reference sequence). The CDR3 is made up of 14 amino acids. V lost 0 bases, J lost 5 bases, and 11 bases lay in between. CDR3 loop: CSARELQGYQPQHF. CDR3 nucleotides: TGCAGTGCTAGAGAGTTACAGGGCTATCAGCCCCAGCATTTT.

This clonotype has a single count. This chain connects TRBV7-3 to TRBJ2-7, with no clear D. The DNA end is more similar to TRBJ2-5, so the J call may be wrong. The length of the CDR3 is 14 residues. CDR1 SGHTA and CDR2 FQGTGA come from the germline V gene. CDR3: CASSLKVIDETQYF. DNA of the CDR3: TGTGCCAGCAGCTTAAAAGTCATTGACGAGACCCAGTACTTC.

This clonotype appeared a few times. A much bigger clone sits one base away, suggesting this may be a read error. This chain uses TRBV28 with TRBJ2-7, with 11 nucleotides matching TRBD1. Germline CDR1 and CDR2: MDHEN and SYDVKM. This CDR3 is 18 amino acids long. The trim removed 5 bases at V and 0 bases at J, leaving 12 bases unmatched. The CDR3 loop reads CASSTLARDRGFSYEQYF. CDR3 bases: TGTGCCAGCAGTACGTTAGCCCGGGACAGGGGGTTCTCCTACGAGCAGTACTTC.

On this clonotype itself: Germline and junction disagree at one end, which may indicate a read error. The chain has TRBV7-2 and TRBJ2-2; weak D call: TRBD1 (7 bases). The CDR3 loop spans 17 amino acids. CDR1 and CDR2 from the germline V gene are SGHTA and FQGNSA. The CDR3 loop is CASCLHGRGARTGELFF. The CDR3, as DNA: TGTGCCAGCTGCTTACATGGCAGGGGGGCTCGGACCGGGGAGCTGTTTTTT.

CDR3: CASSQDRSIQYF. Written as DNA, the CDR3 is TGTGCCAGCAGCCAAGATCGATCAATTCAGTACTTC. The chain couples TRBV3-1 to TRBJ2-4; no clear D gene. CDR1 and CDR2 from the germline V gene are LGHDT and YNNKEL (reference sequence). CDR3 length equals 12 residues. Trimming stripped 0 bases from V and 10 bases from J, with 7 bases between.

Remarks on this clonotype: A much larger clone lies one base from this, so it may be a read error. V and J are TRBV6-5 and TRBJ2-5; TRBD2 agrees at 8 bases. This CDR3 is built from 17 residues. After removal of 0 bases from V and 11 bases from J, the junction contained 17 bases not matched to a gene. Germline CDR1 and CDR2: MNHEY and SVGAGI. CDR3 loop: CASSYSTPGGRDNEQYF. In DNA form, the CDR3 reads TGTGCCAGCAGTTACTCGACACCGGGAGGGAGGGACAATGAGCAGTACTTC.

The chain recombines TRBV12-3 or TRBV12-4 with TRBJ1-1; 8 positions agree with TRBD1. This CDR3 region has 15 residues. V lost 4 bases, J lost 1 base, and 5 bases stayed unmatched. CDR3 DNA: TGTGCCAGCAGTTGGCGGACAGGGTCGAACACTGAAGCTTTCTTT. Translating gives CASSWRTGSNTEAFF.

The gene calls are TRBV20-1 and TRBJ2-1; 7 nucleotides agree with TRBD2. V lost 3 bases and J lost 3; bases outside the gene matches: 5. The CDR3 is 14 amino acids. The germline V gene has CDR1 DFQATT and CDR2 SNEGSKA (reference sequence). CDR3: CSARDLADYNEQFF. CDR3 nucleotide sequence: TGCAGTGCTAGGGATCTAGCGGACTACAATGAGCAGTTCTTC.